The clone carrying this T cell receptor (beta chain) was found once. The CDR3 runs 17 residues. Trimming at V came to 4 bases and at J to 0 bases, leaving 9 bases not matched to a gene. Germline V gives CDR1 MNHNS, CDR2 SASEGT. This entry is derived from a study of shared T cell receptors in the human thymus. The protocol was immunoSEQ multiplex PCR, while the TCRdb copy is restricted to in-frame clones and leaves out a portion. The sample holds hundreds of thousands of clones, approximately 87% seen once. The same data also contributed to another study, on human thymus T cells. As reported in that work: Each of the donors was a healthy Finnish infant who was undergoing open corrective cardiac surgery for congenital heart defects. Thymic resections from corrective heart surgery supplied the tissue. Related work found strong thymic repertoire overlap between unrelated individuals.

The gene calls are TRBV6-1 and TRBJ1-5, with 7 bases matching TRBD1. What was sequenced was thymocytes. This receptor was identified in a boy less than two years old with a congenital heart defect. The DNA for the CDR3 is TGTGCCAGCAGTGGACCGACAGGGAATTATAGCAATCAGCCCCAGCATTTT. The encoded protein is CASSGPTGNYSNQPQHF.